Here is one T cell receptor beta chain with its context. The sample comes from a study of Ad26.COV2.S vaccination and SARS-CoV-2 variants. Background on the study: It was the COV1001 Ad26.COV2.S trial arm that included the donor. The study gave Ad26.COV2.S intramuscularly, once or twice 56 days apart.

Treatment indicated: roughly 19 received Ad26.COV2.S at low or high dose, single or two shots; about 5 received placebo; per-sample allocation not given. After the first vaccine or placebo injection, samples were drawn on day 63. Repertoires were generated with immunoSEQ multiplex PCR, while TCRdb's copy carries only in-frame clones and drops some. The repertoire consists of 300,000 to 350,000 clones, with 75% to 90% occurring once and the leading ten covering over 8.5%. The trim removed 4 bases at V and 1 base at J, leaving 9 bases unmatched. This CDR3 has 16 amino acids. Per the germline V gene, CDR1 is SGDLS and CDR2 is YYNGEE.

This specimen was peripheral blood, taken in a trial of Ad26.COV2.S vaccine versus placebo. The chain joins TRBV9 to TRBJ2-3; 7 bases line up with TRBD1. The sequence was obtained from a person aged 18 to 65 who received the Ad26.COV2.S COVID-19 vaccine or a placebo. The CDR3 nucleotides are TGTGCCAGCAGCCTATTGACAGGGCGGGGCACAGATACGCAGTATTTT. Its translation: CASSLLTGRGTDTQYF.